The 18 T cell receptor beta chains below all came from one sample that was sequenced in a study of blood T cells in healthy people across ages. A sample-barcoded 5' primer and a J-beta primer mix were used in a second PCR of roughly 7 to 12 cycles. In TCRdb, the 5' RACE reads were re-called with MiXCR into one record per CDR3 protein. The sample includes hundreds of thousands of distinct CDR3 sequences, under 65% of them seen just once. The sample taken for sequencing was blood. These receptors all stem from a man in his fifties or sixties in good health.

This chain joins TRBV6-2 or TRBV6-3 and TRBJ2-5; possibly TRBD1 for D (6 bases). This CDR3 contains 18 residues. The V end was cut by 6 bases, the J end by 3 bases, with 26 bases between. Looked up from germline, CDR1 is MNHEY and CDR2 is SVGEGT. CDR3 in amino acids: CASRISDGPGTLKETQYF. CDR3 sequence (DNA): TGTGCCAGCAGAATTTCCGACGGACCCGGGACACTTAAAGAGACCCAGTACTTC.

The chain couples TRBV7-2 to TRBJ2-4; D ambiguous. TRBJ2-7 explains the end of the DNA better; the J call may be wrong. The germline gives CDR1 SGHTA, CDR2 FQGNSA. CDR3 length: 14 amino acids. CDR3 DNA sequence: TGTGCCAGCAGCTTCGCTCTGGGCTTCGACGAGCAGTACTTC. Protein product: CASSFALGFDEQYF.

This clonotype has just a few counts. The genes are TRBV20-1 and TRBJ2-3; D is possibly TRBD2 (5 bases). Trimming removed 3 bases at V and 2 bases at J, with 9 bases between. CDR3 size: 13 residues. CDR1 is DFQATT and CDR2 is SNEGSKA in the germline V gene (reference sequence). The chain's CDR3 is CSARRENTDTQYF. CDR3 in DNA: TGCAGTGCTAGGAGGGAGAACACAGATACGCAGTATTTT.

This rearrangement joins TRBV29-1 to TRBJ1-1; 8 bases fit TRBD1. The CDR3 sequence is 14 residues long. With 3 bases clipped from V and 4 bases from J, the junction kept 7 bases outside the gene matches. Germline V gives CDR1 SQVTM, CDR2 ANQGSEA. The CDR3 DNA reads TGCAGCGTTGAGGACTTTACAGGGGGCACTGAAGCTTTCTTT. Its protein is CSVEDFTGGTEAFF. Looking up the rest from reference TRBV29-1 and TRBJ1-1 gives the full variable domain: SAVISQKPSRDICQRGTSLTIQCQVDSQVTMMFWYRQQPGQSLTLIATANQGSEATYESGFVIDKFPISRPNLTFSTLTVSNMSPEDSSIYLCSVEDFTGGTEAFFGQGTRLTVV.

The rearrangement links TRBV20-1 to TRBJ1-4; TRBD1 might be the D (5 bases). The CDR3 totals 15 residues. The germline V gene has CDR1 DFQATT and CDR2 SNEGSKA (reference sequence). V was trimmed by 5 bases and J by 3 bases, leaving 16 bases between them. Here the CDR3 DNA reads TGCAGTGCTCCCCTGGGGGGAGCGGCTAATGAAAAACTGTTTTTT. Protein product: CSAPLGGAANEKLFF.

The chain links TRBV20-1 to TRBJ2-1; TRBD2 agrees at 14 bases. Germline CDR1 DFQATT, CDR2 SNEGSKA (reference sequence). Trimming took 0 bases from V and 6 from J; bases not matched to a gene: 13. The CDR3 has 19 amino acids. CDR3: CSARDPSTSGGAGGNEQFF. The CDR3 DNA sequence: TGCAGTGCTAGAGATCCCTCGACTAGCGGGGGGGCGGGAGGCAATGAGCAGTTCTTC.

CDR3 sequence reads: CASYDRDYGYTF. In DNA, the CDR3 is TGTGCCAGCTACGACAGGGACTATGGCTACACCTTC. The chain couples TRBV28 to TRBJ1-2; TRBD1 matches 7 bases. Germline V gene data show CDR1 as MDHEN and CDR2 as SYDVKM. The V gene end was trimmed by 8 bases and the J gene end by 3 bases; junction bases not matched to a gene: 3. CDR3 size: 12 residues.

V usage is TRBV10-3 and J usage is TRBJ1-2; a weak D match, TRBD1 (6 bases). Trimming took 0 bases from V and 2 from J, leaving 10 bases between them. The CDR3 runs to 15 residues. The V gene's germline CDR1 is ENHRY and CDR2 SYGVKD. In DNA, the CDR3 is TGTGCCATCAGTGAGTCCAGGGGCAGGAACTATGGCTACACCTTC. It translates to CAISESRGRNYGYTF.

This clonotype was seen repeatedly, ten times or more. The V gene is TRBV6-6, the J gene TRBJ2-7; the D is unclear. CDR3 size: 13 residues. CDR1 is MNHNY, CDR2 SVGAGI, per germline (reference sequence). The V gene lost 4 bases and the J gene lost 4 bases, with 11 bases spanning the gap. The CDR3 coding sequence is TGTGCCAGCAGTTCCGAGCCTTGGTACGAGCAGTACTTC. It yields the protein CASSSEPWYEQYF.

The CDR3 DNA is TGTGCCAGCATCCCTGCTAGCTCTGGGGCCAACGTCCTGACTTTC. It codes for CASIPASSGANVLTF. This rearrangement joins TRBV6-1 to TRBJ2-6; D unresolved. The CDR3 length is 15 residues. Per germline, CDR1 MNHNS and CDR2 SASEGT. Trimming stripped 7 bases from V and 0 bases from J, with 10 bases between.

The J gene is TRBJ2-2, the V gene TRBV6-4; D unclear. This CDR3 region has 13 residues. V was clipped by 6 bases and J by 7 bases, with 12 bases between them. The germline V gene encodes CDR1 MRHNA and CDR2 SNTAGT. The DNA of the CDR3 is TGTGCCAGCAGCGCCCCAGGCGGCGGGGAGCTGTTTTTT. Its translation: CASSAPGGGELFF.

The chain recombines TRBV2 with TRBJ2-5; D gene ambiguous. The CDR3 totals 10 residues. Germline V CDR1 and CDR2: SNHLY, FYNNEI. V was clipped by 8 bases and J by 3 bases, with 4 bases between them. CDR3 bases: TGTGCCAGCCGAAAAGAGACCCAGTACTTC. Protein sequence: CASRKETQYF.

V is TRBV7-9 and J is TRBJ2-4; TRBD2 might be the D (6 bases). There are 12 residues in the CDR3. The germline gives CDR1 SEHNR, CDR2 FQNEAQ (reference sequence). Trimming removed 6 bases from V and 8 bases from J, with 11 bases in between. The CDR3 here is CASRGPGDIQYF. The CDR3 bases are TGTGCCAGCAGGGGTCCGGGAGACATTCAGTACTTC.

This clonotype came up a few times. The CDR3 is CASSKQTISYNEQFF. DNA of the CDR3: TGTGCCAGCAGCAAACAGACGATCTCCTACAATGAGCAGTTCTTC. V is TRBV7-8 and J is TRBJ2-1; D gene uncertain. The CDR3 has 15 residues. The germline V gene encodes CDR1 SGHVS and CDR2 FQNEAQ. V was pared by 5 bases and J by 0 bases, with 11 bases between.

This clonotype was counted between two and nine times. The chain uses TRBV12-3 or TRBV12-4 and TRBJ1-1; 7 positions agree with TRBD1. With 8 bases clipped from V and 5 bases from J, the junction kept 11 bases outside the gene matches. The CDR3 totals 14 residues. The CDR3 DNA follows: TGTGCCAGCGATGTCCCCACAGGGGCGACTGAAGCTTTCTTT. Residues: CASDVPTGATEAFF.

This clonotype was picked up a small number of times. The chain carries TRBV10-3 and TRBJ2-3; a weak D match, TRBD2 (6 bases). The CDR3 is 17 residues long. V was shortened by 3 bases and J by 1 base, with 17 bases between the two germline ends. CDR1 ENHRY and CDR2 SYGVKD come from the germline V gene. The CDR3 sequence: CAISEMGPGEGTDTQYF. The CDR3 DNA sequence: TGTGCCATCAGTGAAATGGGACCGGGGGAGGGCACAGATACGCAGTATTTT.

The chain carries TRBV2 and TRBJ2-4, with 10 bases fitting TRBD1. The junction had 9 bases not matched to a gene; V was cut back by 8 bases and J by 8 bases. Germline lookup yields CDR1 SNHLY and CDR2 FYNNEI. This CDR3 has 14 amino acids. This CDR3 is CASVRDRGWDIQYF. CDR3 DNA sequence: TGTGCCAGCGTGCGGGACAGGGGATGGGACATTCAGTACTTC. Filled out from reference TRBV2 and TRBJ2-4, the complete variable domain reads EPEVTQTPSHQVTQMGQEVILRCVPISNHLYFYWYRQILGQKVEFLVSFYNNEISEKSEIFDDQFSVERPDGSNFTLKIRSTKLEDSAMYFCASVRDRGWDIQYFGAGTRLSVL.

The chain carries TRBV3-1 and TRBJ2-5; D unresolved. The V gene lost 1 base and the J gene lost 2 bases, with 14 bases spanning the gap. Germline CDR1 and CDR2: LGHDT and YNNKEL (reference sequence). The length of the CDR3 is 16 residues. The CDR3 is CASSQGLLILQETQYF. The CDR3 DNA reads as TGTGCCAGCAGCCAAGGCCTGCTAATACTTCAAGAGACCCAGTACTTC.